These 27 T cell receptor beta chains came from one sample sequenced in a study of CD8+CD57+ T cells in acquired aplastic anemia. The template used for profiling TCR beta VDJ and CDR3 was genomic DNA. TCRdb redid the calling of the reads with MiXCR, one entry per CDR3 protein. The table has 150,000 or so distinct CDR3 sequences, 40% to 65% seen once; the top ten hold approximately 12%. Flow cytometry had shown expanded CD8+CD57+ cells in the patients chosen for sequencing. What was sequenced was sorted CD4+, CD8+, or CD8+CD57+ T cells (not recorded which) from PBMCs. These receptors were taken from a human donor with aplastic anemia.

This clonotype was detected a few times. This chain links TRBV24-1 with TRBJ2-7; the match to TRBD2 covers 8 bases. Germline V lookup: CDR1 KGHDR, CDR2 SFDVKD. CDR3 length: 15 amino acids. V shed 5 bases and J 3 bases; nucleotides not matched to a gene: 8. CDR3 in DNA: TGTGCCACCAGTGCCCCCGCGGGAGGAAACTACGAGCAGTACTTC. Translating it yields CATSAPAGGNYEQYF.

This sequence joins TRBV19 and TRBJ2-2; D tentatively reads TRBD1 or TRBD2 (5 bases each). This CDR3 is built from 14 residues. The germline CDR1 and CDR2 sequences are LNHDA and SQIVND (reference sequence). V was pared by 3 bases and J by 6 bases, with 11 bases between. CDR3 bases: TGTGCCAGTAGTATGGGGGTGTCAGCCGGGGAGCTGTTTTTT. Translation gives CASSMGVSAGELFF. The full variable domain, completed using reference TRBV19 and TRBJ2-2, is DGGITQSPKYLFRKEGQNVTLSCEQNLNHDAMYWYRQDPGQGLRLIYYSQIVNDFQKGDIAEGYSVSREKKESFPLTVTSAQKNPTAFYLCASSMGVSAGELFFGEGSRLTVL.

The CDR3, as DNA: TGTGCCAGCTCACCTAGCGGGGGGGCGGCTGAGCAGTTCTTC. Translation gives CASSPSGGAAEQFF. V is TRBV18 and J is TRBJ2-1; 11 bases agree with TRBD2. The CDR3 runs to 14 residues. J was trimmed by 9 bases and V by 3 bases; bases with no gene match: 4. Germline CDR1 is KGHSH and CDR2 is LQKENI.

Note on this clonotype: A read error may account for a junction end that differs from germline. CDR3: CASSPKPRTYRDEQCF. CDR3 in DNA: TGTGCCAGCAGCCCGAAGCCCCGGACTTACAGGGACGAGCAGTGCTTC. This sequence joins TRBV9 and TRBJ2-7; the D gene is possibly TRBD1 (6 bases). Looked up from germline, CDR1 is SGDLS and CDR2 is YYNGEE. The CDR3 spans 16 residues.

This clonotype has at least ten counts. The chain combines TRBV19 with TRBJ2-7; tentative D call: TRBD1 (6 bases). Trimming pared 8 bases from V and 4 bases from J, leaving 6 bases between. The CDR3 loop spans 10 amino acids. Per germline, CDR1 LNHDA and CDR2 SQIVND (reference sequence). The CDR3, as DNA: TGTGCCAGTGGACAGTACGAGCAGTACTTC. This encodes CASGQYEQYF. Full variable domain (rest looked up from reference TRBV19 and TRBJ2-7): DGGITQSPKYLFRKEGQNVTLSCEQNLNHDAMYWYRQDPGQGLRLIYYSQIVNDFQKGDIAEGYSVSREKKESFPLTVTSAQKNPTAFYLCASGQYEQYFGPGTRLTVT.

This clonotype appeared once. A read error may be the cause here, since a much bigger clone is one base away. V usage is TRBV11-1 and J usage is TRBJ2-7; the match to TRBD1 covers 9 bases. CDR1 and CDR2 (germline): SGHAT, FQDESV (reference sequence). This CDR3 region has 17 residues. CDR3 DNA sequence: TGTGCCTGCAGCAACCCTTCCCGGGACAGGGTATTCTACGAGCAGTACTTC. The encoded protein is CACSNPSRDRVFYEQYF.

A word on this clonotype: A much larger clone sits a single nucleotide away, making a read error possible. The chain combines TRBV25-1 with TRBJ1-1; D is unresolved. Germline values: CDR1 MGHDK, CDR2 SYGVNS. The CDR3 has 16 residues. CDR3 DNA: TGTGCCTGCAGTGCTTCGCGGGCAGGTGGGGTCACTGAAGCTTTCTTT. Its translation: CACSASRAGGVTEAFF.

This chain's CDR3 is CASSDRTGAESPLHF. The CDR3 DNA follows: TGTGCCAGCAGCGACCGGACAGGTGCAGAGTCACCCCTCCACTTT. The chain uses TRBV9 and TRBJ1-6; TRBD1 aligns across 7 bases. Germline trimming cut 3 bases from V and 10 bases from J; bases unmatched to any gene: 10. Per the germline V gene, CDR1 is SGDLS and CDR2 is YYNGEE. The CDR3 runs 15 residues.

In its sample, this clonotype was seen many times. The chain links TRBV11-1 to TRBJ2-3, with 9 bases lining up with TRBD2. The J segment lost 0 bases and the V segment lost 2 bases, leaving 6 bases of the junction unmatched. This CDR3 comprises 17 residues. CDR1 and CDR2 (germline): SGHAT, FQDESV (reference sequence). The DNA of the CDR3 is TGTGCCAGCAGCTTACCCCCGACTAGCGGTAGCACAGATACGCAGTATTTT. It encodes CASSLPPTSGSTDTQYF. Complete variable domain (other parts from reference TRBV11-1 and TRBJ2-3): EAEVAQSPRYKITEKSQAVAFWCDPISGHATLYWYRQILGQGPELLVQFQDESVVDDSQLPKDRFSAERLKGVDSTLKIQPAELGDSAMYLCASSLPPTSGSTDTQYFGPGTRLTVL.

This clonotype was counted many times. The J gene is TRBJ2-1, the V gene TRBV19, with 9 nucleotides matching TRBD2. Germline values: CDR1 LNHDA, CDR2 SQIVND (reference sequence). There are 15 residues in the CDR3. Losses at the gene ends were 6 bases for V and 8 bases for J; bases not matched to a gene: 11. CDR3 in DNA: TGTGCCAGTAGCCCCCCCGGCGGGGGGGCCCATGAGCAGTTCTTC. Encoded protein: CASSPPGGGAHEQFF.

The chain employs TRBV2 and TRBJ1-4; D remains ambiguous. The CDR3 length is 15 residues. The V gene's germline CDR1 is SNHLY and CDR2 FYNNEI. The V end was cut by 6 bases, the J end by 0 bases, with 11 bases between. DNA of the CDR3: TGTGCCAGCAGGAGCGGTGCCGCAACTAATGAAAAACTGTTTTTT. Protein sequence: CASRSGAATNEKLFF.

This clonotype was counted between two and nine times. The CDR3 reads CSVGRAVQETQYF. Here the CDR3 DNA reads TGCAGCGTGGGGCGGGCAGTTCAAGAGACCCAGTACTTC. The V gene is TRBV29-1, the J gene TRBJ2-5, with D perhaps matching TRBD1 or TRBD2 (5 bases each). CDR3 length: 13 residues. Trimming removed 6 bases from V and 2 bases from J, with 13 bases in between. Germline V CDR1 and CDR2: SQVTM, ANQGSEA.

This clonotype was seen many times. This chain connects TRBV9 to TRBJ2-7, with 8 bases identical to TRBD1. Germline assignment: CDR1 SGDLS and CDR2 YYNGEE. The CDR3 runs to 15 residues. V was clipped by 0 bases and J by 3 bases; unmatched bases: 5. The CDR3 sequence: CASSVAATGDYEQYF. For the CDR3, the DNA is TGTGCCAGCAGCGTAGCGGCGACAGGGGACTACGAGCAGTACTTC.

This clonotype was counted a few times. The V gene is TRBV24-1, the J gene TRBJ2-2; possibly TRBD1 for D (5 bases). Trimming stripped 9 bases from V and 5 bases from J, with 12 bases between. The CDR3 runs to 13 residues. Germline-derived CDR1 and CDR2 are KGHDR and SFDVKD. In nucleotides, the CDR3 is TGTGCCACCCTGGACCAGGGAACCGGGGAGCTGTTTTTT. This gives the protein CATLDQGTGELFF.

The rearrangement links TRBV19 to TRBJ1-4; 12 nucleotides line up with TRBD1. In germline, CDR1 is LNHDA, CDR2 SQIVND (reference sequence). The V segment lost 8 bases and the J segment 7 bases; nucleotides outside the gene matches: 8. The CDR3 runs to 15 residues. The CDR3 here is CASPGTGGEREKLFF. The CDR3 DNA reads TGTGCCAGTCCCGGGACAGGGGGCGAACGTGAAAAACTGTTTTTT.

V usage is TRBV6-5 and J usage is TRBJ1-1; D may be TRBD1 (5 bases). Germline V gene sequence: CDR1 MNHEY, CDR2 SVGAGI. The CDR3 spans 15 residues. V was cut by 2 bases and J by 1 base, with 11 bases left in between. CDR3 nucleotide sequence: TGTGCCAGCAGTTACGAAACAGGCACGAACACTGAAGCTTTCTTT. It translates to CASSYETGTNTEAFF.

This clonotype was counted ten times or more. CDR3 sequence: CASTPIPTGRYQETQYF. CDR3 coding DNA: TGCGCCAGCACCCCCATCCCGACAGGGAGGTACCAAGAGACCCAGTACTTC. The V gene is TRBV5-1, the J gene TRBJ2-5, with D possibly TRBD1 on 7 matching bases. Germline V gene lookup returns CDR1 SGHRS and CDR2 YFSETQ. The CDR3 has 17 amino acids. Trimming removed 6 bases from V and 0 bases from J, with 21 bases in between.

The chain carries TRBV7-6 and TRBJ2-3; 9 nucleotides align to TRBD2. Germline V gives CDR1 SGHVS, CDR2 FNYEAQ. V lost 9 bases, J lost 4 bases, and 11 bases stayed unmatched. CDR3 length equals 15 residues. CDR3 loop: CASAVGLAIADTQYF. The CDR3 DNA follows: TGTGCCAGTGCGGTAGGACTAGCGATCGCAGATACGCAGTATTTT.

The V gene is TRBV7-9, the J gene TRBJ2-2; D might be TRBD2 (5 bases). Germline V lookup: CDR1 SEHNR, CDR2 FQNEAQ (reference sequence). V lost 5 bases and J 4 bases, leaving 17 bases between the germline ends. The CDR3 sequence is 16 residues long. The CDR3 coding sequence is TGTGCCAGCAGCACCACGACGGGGTTAGGCACCGGGGAGCTGTTTTTT. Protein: CASSTTTGLGTGELFF.

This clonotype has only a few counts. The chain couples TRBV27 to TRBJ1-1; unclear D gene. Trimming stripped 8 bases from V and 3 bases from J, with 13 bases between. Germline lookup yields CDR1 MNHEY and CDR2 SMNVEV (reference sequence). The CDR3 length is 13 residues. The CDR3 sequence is CASGPRIYTEAFF. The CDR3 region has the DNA TGTGCCAGCGGACCCCGCATTTACACTGAAGCTTTCTTT.

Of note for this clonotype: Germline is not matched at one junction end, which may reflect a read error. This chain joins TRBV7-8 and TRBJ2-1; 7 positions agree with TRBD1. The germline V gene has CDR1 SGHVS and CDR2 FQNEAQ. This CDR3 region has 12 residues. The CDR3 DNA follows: TGCGCCAGCAGCCAGGGGGTGGGTGAGCAGTTCTTC. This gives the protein CASSQGVGEQFF.

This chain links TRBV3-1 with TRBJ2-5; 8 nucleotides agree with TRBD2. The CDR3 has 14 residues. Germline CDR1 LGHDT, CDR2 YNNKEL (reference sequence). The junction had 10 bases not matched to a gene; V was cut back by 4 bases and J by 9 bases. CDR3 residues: CASSLAGRGAAQYF. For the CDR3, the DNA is TGTGCCAGCAGCCTAGCGGGAAGGGGGGCGGCCCAGTACTTC.

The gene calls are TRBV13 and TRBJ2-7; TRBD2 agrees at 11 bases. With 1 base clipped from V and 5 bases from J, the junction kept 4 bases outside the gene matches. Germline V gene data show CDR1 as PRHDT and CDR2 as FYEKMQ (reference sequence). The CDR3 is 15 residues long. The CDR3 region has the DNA TGTGCCAGCAGCTTAGTAGCGGGGGGGTTGAACGAGCAGTACTTC. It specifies CASSLVAGGLNEQYF.

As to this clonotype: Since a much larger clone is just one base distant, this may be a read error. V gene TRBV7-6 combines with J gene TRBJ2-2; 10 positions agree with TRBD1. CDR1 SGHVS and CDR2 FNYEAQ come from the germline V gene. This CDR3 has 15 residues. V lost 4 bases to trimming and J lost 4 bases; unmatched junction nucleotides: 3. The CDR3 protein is CASSCGQGGTGELFF. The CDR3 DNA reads TGTGCCAGCAGCTGCGGACAGGGGGGCACCGGGGAGCTGTTTTTT.

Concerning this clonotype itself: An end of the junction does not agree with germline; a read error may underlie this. The CDR3 nucleotides read TGTGCCAGTAGCATAGGGACTTGGCTTGGAGGGGGCCACAAAGAGACCCAGTACTTC. The encoded protein is CASSIGTWLGGGHKETQYF. The rearrangement joins TRBV19 to TRBJ2-5, with D perhaps matching TRBD1 (7 bases). Germline V CDR1 and CDR2: LNHDA, SQIVND (reference sequence). CDR3 size: 19 residues.

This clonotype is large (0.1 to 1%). This CDR3 reads CSARDPRERANLYNEQFF. CDR3 nucleotide sequence: TGCAGTGCTAGAGACCCACGGGAACGGGCAAACCTGTACAATGAGCAGTTCTTC. This chain joins TRBV20-1 and TRBJ2-1, with D possibly being TRBD2 (5 bases). Trimming took 0 bases from V and 4 from J, leaving 22 bases between them. CDR3 length: 18 amino acids. CDR1 is DFQATT and CDR2 is SNEGSKA in the germline V gene (reference sequence).

The CDR3 DNA reads TGTGCCAGCAGTTTTTCCAGGGGGAAGCGCGAGCAGTACTTC. It specifies CASSFSRGKREQYF. The V gene is TRBV12-3 or TRBV12-4, the J gene TRBJ2-7; TRBD1 matches at 7 bases. The CDR3 sequence is 14 residues long. Losses at the gene ends were 3 bases for V and 6 bases for J; bases not matched to a gene: 8.